The next 32 T cell receptor beta chains were all read from a single sample in a study of cytomegalovirus exposure and HLA in healthy donors. 60 Vbeta and 13 Jbeta primers were used in PCR. Using immunoSEQ multiplex PCR, the repertoire was profiled, and TCRdb retains in-frame clones only, with some absent. The sample is made up of around 200,000 clones, and the top ten hold more than 0.95% of it. Sequenced: PBMCs. The receptor source for this set is a girl aged 2 to 9 in good health and CMV-seropositive.

The V call is TRBV28, the J call TRBJ2-7; weak D call: TRBD2 (6 bases). The CDR3 has 14 residues. Trimming stripped 6 bases from V and 2 bases from J, with 14 bases between. CDR1 and CDR2 from the germline V gene are MDHEN and SYDVKM. This CDR3 reads CASSPSLATYEQYF. The CDR3 DNA is TGTGCCAGCAGCCCCTCACTAGCAACCTACGAGCAGTACTTC.

The gene calls are TRBV5-1 and TRBJ2-1, with a possible D match to TRBD1 (5 bases). Germline CDR1 reads SGHRS; CDR2 reads YFSETQ. The V and J ends lost 6 bases and 4 bases respectively, with 17 bases between them. This CDR3 comprises 15 residues. The chain's CDR3 is CASKSGIQDYNEQFF. The CDR3 DNA reads TGCGCCAGCAAATCGGGCATACAGGATTACAATGAGCAGTTCTTC.

This sequence joins TRBV29-1 and TRBJ2-3; weak D call: TRBD1 (5 bases). CDR3 size: 13 residues. From germline, CDR1 is SQVTM and CDR2 ANQGSEA. V lost 4 bases to trimming and J lost 4 bases, with 12 bases between them. The DNA of the CDR3 is TGCAGCGTTGTTACGGCAGGGCCAGATACGCAGTATTTT. Translation gives CSVVTAGPDTQYF.

Notes on this clone: Other DNA sequences in the same sample also yield this CDR3. V and J are TRBV9 and TRBJ2-2; 10 bases fit TRBD2. The CDR3 is 15 amino acids. The V segment lost 5 bases and the J segment 6 bases; nucleotides outside the gene matches: 7. Germline V CDR1 and CDR2: SGDLS, YYNGEE. CDR3 sequence (DNA): TGTGCCAGCAGTGAAGCGGGAGGGCAAGCCGGGGAGCTGTTTTTT. It codes for CASSEAGGQAGELFF. The full variable domain, in which reference TRBV9 and TRBJ2-2 provide the parts outside the CDR3, is DSGVTQTPKHLITATGQRVTLRCSPRSGDLSVYWYQQSLDQGLQFLIQYYNGEERAKGNILERFSAQQFPDLHSELNLSSLELGDSALYFCASSEAGGQAGELFFGEGSRLTVL.

This chain joins TRBV27 and TRBJ2-1; the match to TRBD2 covers 11 bases. The ends lost 6 bases at V and 7 bases at J; junction bases unmatched: 17. The germline gives CDR1 MNHEY, CDR2 SMNVEV (reference sequence). The length of the CDR3 is 18 residues. DNA of the CDR3: TGTGCCAGCAGCCCTGCGTGGCTAGCGGGAGGATTTGGGAATGAGCAGTTCTTC. This translates into CASSPAWLAGGFGNEQFF.

The chain employs TRBV19 and TRBJ1-5; TRBD1 matches 7 bases. The V and J ends lost 4 bases and 2 bases, in that order; junction bases with no gene match: 5. Germline CDR1 LNHDA, CDR2 SQIVND (reference sequence). The CDR3 consists of 15 residues. CDR3 in DNA: TGTGCCAGTAGTACCGGACAGGTGGGCAATCAGCCCCAGCATTTT. Translation: CASSTGQVGNQPQHF.

V usage is TRBV14 and J usage is TRBJ1-1; D remains ambiguous. The CDR3 totals 13 residues. V gave up 0 bases and J gave up 4 bases, with 6 bases separating them. Germline CDR1 SGHDN, CDR2 FVKESK. CDR3 region: CASSQEEVTEAFF. The DNA for the CDR3 is TGTGCCAGCAGCCAAGAGGAGGTCACTGAAGCTTTCTTT. Full variable domain (remainder filled in from reference TRBV14 and TRBJ1-1): EAGVTQFPSHSVIEKGQTVTLRCDPISGHDNLYWYRRVMGKEIKFLLHFVKESKQDESGMPNNRFLAERTGGTYSTLKVQPAELEDSGVYFCASSQEEVTEAFFGQGTRLTVV.

V and J are TRBV4-2 and TRBJ2-5, with D possibly matching TRBD2 (6 bases). This CDR3 is 17 amino acids long. With 1 base removed from V and 4 bases from J, the gap between germline ends came to 19 bases. In germline, CDR1 is LGHNA, CDR2 YNFKEQ. The CDR3 sequence is CASSQGDSTRPGETQYF. CDR3 nucleotide sequence: TGTGCCAGCAGCCAAGGGGACTCGACTAGACCCGGAGAGACCCAGTACTTC.

This chain uses TRBV29-1 with TRBJ2-3, with 7 nucleotides matching TRBD1. Losses at the gene ends were 8 bases for V and 1 base for J; bases not matched to a gene: 9. Germline CDR1 reads SQVTM; CDR2 reads ANQGSEA. The CDR3 has 14 amino acids. The CDR3 bases are TGCAGCACGAAATCGACAGGGCGCACAGATACGCAGTATTTT. Its translation is CSTKSTGRTDTQYF.

The rearrangement joins TRBV4-1 to TRBJ2-7, with TRBD1 matching 8 bases. Trimming removed 4 bases from V and 7 bases from J; junction bases left unmatched: 9. This CDR3 comprises 14 residues. The germline V gene has CDR1 MGHRA and CDR2 YSYEKL. The CDR3 DNA reads as TGCGCCAGCAGCCTTACCCCGGACAGGGAGGAGCAGTACTTC. It codes for CASSLTPDREEQYF.

The chain employs TRBV15 and TRBJ2-3; D is uncertain. Per the germline V gene, CDR1 is LNHNV and CDR2 is YYDKDF (reference sequence). Trimming stripped 0 bases from V and 0 bases from J, with 13 bases between. The length of the CDR3 is 17 residues. CDR3 loop: CATSRDFNRVSTDTQYF. The DNA of the CDR3 is TGTGCCACCAGCAGAGACTTTAATCGGGTTAGCACAGATACGCAGTATTTT. Together with reference TRBV15 and TRBJ2-3, the CDR3 gives the full variable domain: DAMVIQNPRYQVTQFGKPVTLSCSQTLNHNVMYWYQQKSSQAPKLLFHYYDKDFNNEADTPDNFQSRRPNTSFCFLDIRSPGLGDTAMYLCATSRDFNRVSTDTQYFGPGTRLTVL.

The chain is built from TRBV28 and TRBJ1-3, with 8 bases matching TRBD1. The trim removed 5 bases at V and 10 bases at J, leaving 7 bases unmatched. Germline V gene sequence: CDR1 MDHEN, CDR2 SYDVKM. The CDR3 loop spans 13 amino acids. The CDR3 reads CASSPGQGRTIYF. As DNA, the CDR3 is TGTGCCAGCAGTCCAGGACAGGGCAGGACCATATATTTT.

The chain recombines TRBV6-5 with TRBJ2-1; 7 bases are a match to TRBD2. The germline gives CDR1 MNHEY, CDR2 SVGAGI. With 7 bases clipped from V and 5 bases from J, the junction kept 11 bases outside the gene matches. The CDR3 loop spans 15 amino acids. In DNA, the CDR3 is TGTGCCAGCAAAACCCAAGCGGGACTTAACAATGAGCAGTTCTTC. It codes for CASKTQAGLNNEQFF.

A note on this clone: Sequence at one end of the junction differs from germline and may be a read error. At the DNA level, this CDR3 is encoded by other sequences in the same sample as well. J is TRBJ2-7 and V is TRBV5-1; D not certain. CDR1 SGHRS and CDR2 YFSETQ come from the germline V gene. The CDR3 contains 14 residues. The CDR3 sequence is CASSSGSTGYEQYF. CDR3 DNA sequence: TGCGCCAGTAGCTCGGGTTCTACTGGCTACGAGCAGTACTTC.

The genes are TRBV6-4 and TRBJ1-2; a weak D match, TRBD1 (6 bases). The V and J ends lost 3 bases and 4 bases respectively, with 15 bases between them. This CDR3 region has 15 residues. Germline V CDR1 and CDR2: MRHNA, SNTAGT. In nucleotides, the CDR3 is TGTGCCAGCAGTGAGGGGGCAGCGAGTTTCTATGGCTACACCTTC. It specifies CASSEGAASFYGYTF.

The J gene is TRBJ1-2, the V gene TRBV25-1; TRBD1 aligns across 12 bases. This CDR3 region has 17 residues. With 0 bases clipped from V and 3 bases from J, the junction kept 5 bases outside the gene matches. Germline assignment: CDR1 MGHDK and CDR2 SYGVNS. The DNA for the CDR3 is TGTGCCAGCAGTGAATACGGGACAGGGGGCGCAGACTATGGCTACACCTTC. Its protein is CASSEYGTGGADYGYTF.

The chain's CDR3 is CASSTRLAGGPDTQYF. The DNA of the CDR3 is TGTGCCAGTAGTACGCGACTAGCGGGAGGCCCAGATACGCAGTATTTT. This rearrangement joins TRBV19 to TRBJ2-3; 13 bases align to TRBD2. The V gene's germline CDR1 is LNHDA and CDR2 SQIVND (reference sequence). CDR3 length: 16 amino acids. V lost 4 bases to trimming and J lost 4 bases; unmatched junction nucleotides: 5. The full variable domain, its missing parts supplied by reference TRBV19 and TRBJ2-3, is DGGITQSPKYLFRKEGQNVTLSCEQNLNHDAMYWYRQDPGQGLRLIYYSQIVNDFQKGDIAEGYSVSREKKESFPLTVTSAQKNPTAFYLCASSTRLAGGPDTQYFGPGTRLTVL.

The chain links TRBV28 to TRBJ2-3; perhaps TRBD2 as D (5 bases). Trimming shortened V by 8 bases and J by 5 bases, and 11 bases separated the two germline ends. CDR3 length: 12 residues. Germline-derived CDR1 and CDR2 are MDHEN and SYDVKM. CDR3 sequence reads: CASHGLRDTQYF. In DNA, the CDR3 is TGTGCCAGCCACGGACTTCGAGATACGCAGTATTTT.

The chain employs TRBV5-1 and TRBJ2-2, with D perhaps TRBD2 (6 bases). Trimming shortened V by 4 bases and J by 6 bases, and 10 bases separated the two germline ends. This CDR3 is built from 13 residues. CDR1 is SGHRS, CDR2 YFSETQ, per germline. CDR3: CASSPREAGELFF. CDR3 nucleotide sequence: TGCGCCAGCAGCCCTAGGGAGGCCGGGGAGCTGTTTTTT.

This chain joins TRBV27 and TRBJ1-2; 7 positions agree with TRBD1. V was clipped by 5 bases and J by 2 bases; unmatched bases: 14. Per the germline V gene, CDR1 is MNHEY and CDR2 is SMNVEV (reference sequence). This CDR3 contains 17 residues. The CDR3 nucleotides read TGTGCCAGCAGTACCCGAGGAAACCCGGGACAGAACTATGGCTACACCTTC. Translated: CASSTRGNPGQNYGYTF.

The rearrangement links TRBV5-1 to TRBJ2-7; 8 nucleotides align to TRBD1. Germline values: CDR1 SGHRS, CDR2 YFSETQ. V was clipped by 5 bases and J by 7 bases; unmatched bases: 17. The CDR3 is 16 residues long. The CDR3: CASSSPKTGAVGEQYF. The CDR3 DNA reads as TGCGCCAGCAGTTCACCTAAGACAGGGGCCGTAGGGGAGCAGTACTTC.

The chain couples TRBV28 to TRBJ2-7; a possible D gene is TRBD1 (5 bases). CDR1 and CDR2 from the germline V gene are MDHEN and SYDVKM. V lost 6 bases, J lost 4 bases, and 22 bases lay in between. There are 16 residues in the CDR3. DNA of the CDR3: TGTGCCAGCAGGGCTCCCACCTTGACAGTGTCGTACGAGCAGTACTTC. Its translation is CASRAPTLTVSYEQYF.

The rearrangement uses TRBV6-1 and TRBJ1-5; possible D gene TRBD1, 5 bases. Germline V gene sequence: CDR1 MNHNS, CDR2 SASEGT. This CDR3 region has 15 residues. V lost 6 bases and J lost 2, with 14 bases in between. In DNA form, the CDR3 reads TGTGCCAGCAGCGTCGACAGAAACGGCAATCAGCCCCAGCATTTT. Translated, it gives CASSVDRNGNQPQHF.

With regard to this clone: At the DNA level, this CDR3 is encoded by other sequences in the same sample as well. The rearrangement links TRBV27 to TRBJ2-1; 14 bases align to TRBD2. Germline V CDR1 and CDR2: MNHEY, SMNVEV (reference sequence). The J segment lost 0 bases and the V segment lost 0 bases, leaving 4 bases of the junction unmatched. The CDR3 spans 19 residues. DNA for the CDR3: TGTGCCAGCAGTTTATCCGGACTAGCGGGAGGCCTCTCCTACAATGAGCAGTTCTTC. Its translation is CASSLSGLAGGLSYNEQFF.

The chain links TRBV6-1 to TRBJ1-1; the match to TRBD1 covers 7 bases. Germline CDR1 reads MNHNS; CDR2 reads SASEGT. The J segment lost 0 bases and the V segment lost 7 bases, leaving 8 bases of the junction unmatched. The CDR3 sequence is 15 residues long. The CDR3 here is CASKIRDRLNTEAFF. In DNA form, the CDR3 reads TGTGCCAGCAAGATACGGGACAGACTGAACACTGAAGCTTTCTTT.

The chain joins TRBV6-1 to TRBJ2-4, with 10 bases lining up with TRBD2. This CDR3 has 17 amino acids. Trimming at V came to 2 bases and at J to 4 bases, leaving 8 bases not matched to a gene. Germline values: CDR1 MNHNS, CDR2 SASEGT. The CDR3, as DNA: TGTGCCAGCAGTGAAATCCCGGGACTAGCGCGAAAAAACATTCAGTACTTC. It encodes CASSEIPGLARKNIQYF.

V and J are TRBV2 and TRBJ2-7, with 7 bases identical to TRBD1. Germline CDR1 and CDR2: SNHLY and FYNNEI. The CDR3 consists of 14 residues. V trimming: 1 base; J trimming: 2 bases; junction bases outside the gene matches: 2. The CDR3 spells CASSEGTGPYEQYF. The CDR3, as DNA: TGTGCCAGCAGTGAAGGGACAGGCCCCTACGAGCAGTACTTC.

The chain combines TRBV5-1 with TRBJ1-1; 9 bases fit TRBD1. CDR1 and CDR2 from the germline V gene are SGHRS and YFSETQ. V lost 4 bases, J lost 8 bases, and 3 bases stayed unmatched. This CDR3 has 12 amino acids. The CDR3 sequence: CASSQGQGEAFF. In DNA, the CDR3 is TGCGCCAGCAGCCAGGGACAGGGCGAAGCTTTCTTT. Full variable domain (rest looked up from reference TRBV5-1 and TRBJ1-1): KAGVTQTPRYLIKTRGQQVTLSCSPISGHRSVSWYQQTPGQGLQFLFEYFSETQRNKGNFPGRFSGRQFSNSRSEMNVSTLELGDSALYLCASSQGQGEAFFGQGTRLTVV.

The CDR3 DNA reads TGTGCCAGCAGTGCTGGTGGCGGGGCCTACGAGCAGTACTTC. This sequence encodes CASSAGGGAYEQYF. V and J are TRBV6-5 and TRBJ2-7; tentative D call: TRBD2 (6 bases). The CDR3 consists of 14 residues. CDR1 is MNHEY and CDR2 is SVGAGI in the germline V gene. V shed 5 bases and J shed 2 bases, with 13 bases lying between them.

The V and J genes are TRBV5-1 and TRBJ2-1; 11 bases are shared with TRBD2. Germline CDR1 SGHRS, CDR2 YFSETQ. The CDR3 is made up of 17 amino acids. V dropped 4 bases and J dropped 6; count of bases not matched to a gene: 12. CDR3 amino acids: CASSPSLTSGGTNEQFF. DNA for the CDR3: TGCGCCAGCAGCCCCAGCCTAACTAGCGGGGGCACCAATGAGCAGTTCTTC.

V gene TRBV27 combines with J gene TRBJ1-2; weak D call: TRBD1 (5 bases). Germline V gene lookup returns CDR1 MNHEY and CDR2 SMNVEV (reference sequence). CDR3 length equals 19 residues. Trimming removed 5 bases from V and 7 bases from J, with 32 bases in between. The CDR3 coding sequence is TGTGCCAGCAGTCTTAGGGGCCAGGTCCAACGCGGGGTCTATTCTGGCTACACCTTC. Protein product: CASSLRGQVQRGVYSGYTF.

This chain links TRBV18 with TRBJ2-7; TRBD2 matches 14 bases. Germline CDR1 is KGHSH and CDR2 is LQKENI. V shed 3 bases and J 3 bases; nucleotides not matched to a gene: 7. The CDR3 length is 17 residues. The CDR3 spells CASSPLETSGRVYEQYF. CDR3 sequence (DNA): TGTGCCAGCTCACCCCTTGAGACTAGCGGGAGGGTCTACGAGCAGTACTTC. Together with reference TRBV18 and TRBJ2-7, the CDR3 gives the full variable domain: NAGVMQNPRHLVRRRGQEARLRCSPMKGHSHVYWYRQLPEEGLKFMVYLQKENIIDESGMPKERFSAEFPKEGPSILRIQQVVRGDSAAYFCASSPLETSGRVYEQYFGPGTRLTVT.